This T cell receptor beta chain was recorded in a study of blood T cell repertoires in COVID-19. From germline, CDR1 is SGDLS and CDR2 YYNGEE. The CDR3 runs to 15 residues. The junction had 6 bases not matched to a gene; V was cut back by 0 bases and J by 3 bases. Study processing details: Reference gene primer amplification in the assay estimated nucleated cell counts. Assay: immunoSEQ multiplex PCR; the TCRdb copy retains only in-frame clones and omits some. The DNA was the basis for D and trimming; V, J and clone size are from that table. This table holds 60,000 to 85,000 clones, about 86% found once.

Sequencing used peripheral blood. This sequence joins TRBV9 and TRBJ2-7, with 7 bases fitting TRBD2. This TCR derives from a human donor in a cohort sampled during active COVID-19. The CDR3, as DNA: TGTGCCAGCAGCGTAGAACCTGGCGGGGGCTACGAGCAGTACTTC. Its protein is CASSVEPGGGYEQYF. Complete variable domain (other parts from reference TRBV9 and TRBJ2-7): DSGVTQTPKHLITATGQRVTLRCSPRSGDLSVYWYQQSLDQGLQFLIQYYNGEERAKGNILERFSAQQFPDLHSELNLSSLELGDSALYFCASSVEPGGGYEQYFGPGTRLTVT.